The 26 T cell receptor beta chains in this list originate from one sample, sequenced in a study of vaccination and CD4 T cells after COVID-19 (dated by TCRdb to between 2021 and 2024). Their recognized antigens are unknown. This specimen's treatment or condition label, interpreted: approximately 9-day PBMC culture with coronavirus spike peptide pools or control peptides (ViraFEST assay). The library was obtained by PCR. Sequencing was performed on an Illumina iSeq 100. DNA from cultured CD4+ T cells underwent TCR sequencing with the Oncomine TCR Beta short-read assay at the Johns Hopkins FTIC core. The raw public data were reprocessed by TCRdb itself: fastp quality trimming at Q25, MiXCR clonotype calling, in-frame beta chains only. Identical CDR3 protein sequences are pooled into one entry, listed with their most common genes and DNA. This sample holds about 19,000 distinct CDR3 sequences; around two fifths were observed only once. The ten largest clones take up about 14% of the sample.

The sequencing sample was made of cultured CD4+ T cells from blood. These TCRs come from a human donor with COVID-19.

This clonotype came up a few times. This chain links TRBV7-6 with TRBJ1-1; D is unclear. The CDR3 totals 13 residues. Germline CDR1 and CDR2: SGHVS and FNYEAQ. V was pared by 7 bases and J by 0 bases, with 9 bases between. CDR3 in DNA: TGTGCCAGCACCCCAATTCTGAACACTGAAGCTTTCTTT. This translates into CASTPILNTEAFF.

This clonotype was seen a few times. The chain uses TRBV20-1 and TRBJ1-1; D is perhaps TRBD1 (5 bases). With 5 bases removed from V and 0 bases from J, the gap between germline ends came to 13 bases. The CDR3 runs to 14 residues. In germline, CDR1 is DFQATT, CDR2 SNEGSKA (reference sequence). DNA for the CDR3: TGCAGTGCTCAAAGGGACTCATTGAACACTGAAGCTTTCTTT. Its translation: CSAQRDSLNTEAFF.

The chain's CDR3 is CATSDFGWNQETQYF. DNA of the CDR3: TGTGCCACCAGTGATTTCGGGTGGAACCAAGAGACCCAGTACTTC. V gene TRBV24-1 combines with J gene TRBJ2-5; D unresolved. The CDR3 loop spans 15 amino acids. Looked up from germline, CDR1 is KGHDR and CDR2 is SFDVKD. Trimming stripped 1 base from V and 0 bases from J, with 8 bases between.

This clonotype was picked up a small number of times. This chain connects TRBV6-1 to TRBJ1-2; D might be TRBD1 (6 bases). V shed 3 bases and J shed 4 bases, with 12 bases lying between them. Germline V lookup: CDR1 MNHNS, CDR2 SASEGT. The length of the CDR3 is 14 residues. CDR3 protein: CASSDSGTPYGYTF. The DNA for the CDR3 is TGTGCCAGCAGTGATAGTGGGACACCCTATGGCTACACCTTC.

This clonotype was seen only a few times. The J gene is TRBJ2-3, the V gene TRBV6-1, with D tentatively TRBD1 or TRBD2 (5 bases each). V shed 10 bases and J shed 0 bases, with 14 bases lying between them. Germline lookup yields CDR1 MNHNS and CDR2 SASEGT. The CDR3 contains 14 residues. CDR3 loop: CATLRGPSTDTQYF. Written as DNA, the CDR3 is TGTGCCACTTTGAGGGGACCTAGCACAGATACGCAGTATTTT.

The CDR3 protein is CASGRYRGISTDTQYF. In nucleotides, the CDR3 is TGTGCTAGTGGCCGCTATAGGGGCATTAGCACAGATACGCAGTATTTT. The chain combines TRBV12-5 with TRBJ2-3; D perhaps matches TRBD1 (5 bases). In germline, CDR1 is LGHNT, CDR2 FRNRAP. There are 16 residues in the CDR3. Trimming shortened V by 6 bases and J by 0 bases, and 16 bases separated the two germline ends.

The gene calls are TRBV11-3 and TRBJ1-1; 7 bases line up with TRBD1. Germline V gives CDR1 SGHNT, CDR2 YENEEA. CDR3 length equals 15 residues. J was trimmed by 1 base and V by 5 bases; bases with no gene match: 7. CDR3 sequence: CASSPPGTANTEAFF. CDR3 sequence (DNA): TGTGCCAGCAGCCCCCCGGGGACAGCGAACACTGAAGCTTTCTTT.

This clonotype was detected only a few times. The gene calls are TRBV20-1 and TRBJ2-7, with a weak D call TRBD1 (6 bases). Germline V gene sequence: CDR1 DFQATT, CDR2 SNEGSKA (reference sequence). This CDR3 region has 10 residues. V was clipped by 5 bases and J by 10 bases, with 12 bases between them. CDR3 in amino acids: CSAHHGGQYF. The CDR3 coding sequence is TGCAGTGCTCACCATGGGGGCCAGTACTTC.

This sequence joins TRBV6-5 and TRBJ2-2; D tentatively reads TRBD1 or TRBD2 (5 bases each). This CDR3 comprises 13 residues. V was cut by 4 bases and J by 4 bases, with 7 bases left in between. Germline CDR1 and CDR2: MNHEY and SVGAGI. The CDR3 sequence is CASSWGSTGELFF. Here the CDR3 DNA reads TGTGCCAGCAGTTGGGGGAGCACCGGGGAGCTGTTTTTT.

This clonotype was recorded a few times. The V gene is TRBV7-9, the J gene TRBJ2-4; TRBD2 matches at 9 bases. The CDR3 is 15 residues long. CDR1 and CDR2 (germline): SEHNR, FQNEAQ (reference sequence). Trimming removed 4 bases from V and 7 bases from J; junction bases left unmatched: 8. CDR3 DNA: TGTGCCAGCAGCTCACGCGGGAGGGGGCCGAACATTCAGTACTTC. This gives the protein CASSSRGRGPNIQYF.

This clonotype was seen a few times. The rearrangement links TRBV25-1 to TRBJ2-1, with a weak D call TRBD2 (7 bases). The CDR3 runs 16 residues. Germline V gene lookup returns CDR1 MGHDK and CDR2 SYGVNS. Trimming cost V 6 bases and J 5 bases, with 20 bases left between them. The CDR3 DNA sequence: TGTGCCAGCAGCTCCGTTGCGGGGGACAACAACAATGAGCAGTTCTTC. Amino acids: CASSSVAGDNNNEQFF.

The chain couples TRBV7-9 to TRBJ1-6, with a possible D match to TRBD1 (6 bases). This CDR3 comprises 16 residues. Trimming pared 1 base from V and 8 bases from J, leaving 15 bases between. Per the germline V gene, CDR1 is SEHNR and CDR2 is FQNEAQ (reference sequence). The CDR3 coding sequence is TGTGCCAGCAGCTTAGGGACCGGGACAAATTATTCACCCCTCCACTTT. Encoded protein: CASSLGTGTNYSPLHF.

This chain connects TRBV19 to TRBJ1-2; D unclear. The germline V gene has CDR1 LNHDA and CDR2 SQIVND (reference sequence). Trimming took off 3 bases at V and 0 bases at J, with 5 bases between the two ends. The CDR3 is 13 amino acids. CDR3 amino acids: CASSISSNYGYTF. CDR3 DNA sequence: TGTGCCAGTAGTATTAGTTCTAACTATGGCTACACCTTC.

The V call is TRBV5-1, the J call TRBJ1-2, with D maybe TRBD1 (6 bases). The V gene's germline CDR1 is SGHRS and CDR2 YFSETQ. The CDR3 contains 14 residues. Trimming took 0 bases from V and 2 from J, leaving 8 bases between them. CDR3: CASSLERGNYGYTF. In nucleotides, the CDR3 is TGCGCCAGCAGCTTGGAAAGGGGGAACTATGGCTACACCTTC.

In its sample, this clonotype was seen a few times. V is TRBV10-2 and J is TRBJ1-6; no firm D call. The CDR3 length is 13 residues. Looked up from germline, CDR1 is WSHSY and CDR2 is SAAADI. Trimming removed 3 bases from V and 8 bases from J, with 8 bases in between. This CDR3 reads CASSESGYSPLHF. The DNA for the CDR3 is TGCGCCAGCAGTGAATCGGGATATTCACCCCTCCACTTT.

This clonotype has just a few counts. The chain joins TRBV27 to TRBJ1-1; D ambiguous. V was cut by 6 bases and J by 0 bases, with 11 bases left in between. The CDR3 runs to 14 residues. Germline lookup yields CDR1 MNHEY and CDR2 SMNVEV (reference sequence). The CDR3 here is CASRPRRMNTEAFF. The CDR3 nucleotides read TGTGCCAGCAGACCGCGGCGGATGAACACTGAAGCTTTCTTT.

This chain's CDR3 is CASSQGRPGGYYGYTF. DNA of the CDR3: TGCGCCAGCAGCCAAGGGAGGCCAGGGGGCTACTATGGCTACACCTTC. The V and J genes are TRBV4-1 and TRBJ1-2, with 8 bases matching TRBD1. The CDR3 has 16 amino acids. The junction had 7 bases not matched to a gene; V was cut back by 1 base and J by 3 bases. Germline values: CDR1 MGHRA, CDR2 YSYEKL.

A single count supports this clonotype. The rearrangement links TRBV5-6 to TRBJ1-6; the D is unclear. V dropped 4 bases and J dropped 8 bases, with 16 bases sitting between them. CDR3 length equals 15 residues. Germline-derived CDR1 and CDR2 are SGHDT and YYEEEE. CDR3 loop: CASSLARSFYSPLHF. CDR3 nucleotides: TGTGCCAGCAGCCTTGCCCGGAGCTTTTATTCACCCCTCCACTTT.

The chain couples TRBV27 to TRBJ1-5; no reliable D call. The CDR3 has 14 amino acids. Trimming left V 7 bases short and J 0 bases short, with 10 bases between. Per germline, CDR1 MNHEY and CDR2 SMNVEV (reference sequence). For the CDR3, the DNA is TGTGCCAGCAAGGTCACAAATAGCAATCAGCCCCAGCATTTT. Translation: CASKVTNSNQPQHF.

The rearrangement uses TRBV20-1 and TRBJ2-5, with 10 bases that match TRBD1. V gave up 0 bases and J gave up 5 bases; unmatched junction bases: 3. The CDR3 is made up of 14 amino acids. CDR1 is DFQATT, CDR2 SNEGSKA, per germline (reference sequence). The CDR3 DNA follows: TGCAGTGCTAGAGAGACAGGGGGCCGGGAGACCCAGTACTTC. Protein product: CSARETGGRETQYF.

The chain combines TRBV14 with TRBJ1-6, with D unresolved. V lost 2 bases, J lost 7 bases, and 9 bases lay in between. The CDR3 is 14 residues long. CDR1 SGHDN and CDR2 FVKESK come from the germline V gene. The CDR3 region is CASSQLSKNSPLHF. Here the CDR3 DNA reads TGTGCCAGCAGCCAATTAAGCAAGAATTCACCCCTCCACTTT.

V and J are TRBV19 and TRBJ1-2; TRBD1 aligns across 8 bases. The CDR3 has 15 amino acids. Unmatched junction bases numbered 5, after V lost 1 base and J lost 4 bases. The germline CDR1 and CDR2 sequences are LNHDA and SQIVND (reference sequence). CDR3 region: CASSIAGTGGYGYTF. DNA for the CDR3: TGTGCCAGTAGTATAGCCGGAACAGGGGGCTATGGCTACACCTTC.

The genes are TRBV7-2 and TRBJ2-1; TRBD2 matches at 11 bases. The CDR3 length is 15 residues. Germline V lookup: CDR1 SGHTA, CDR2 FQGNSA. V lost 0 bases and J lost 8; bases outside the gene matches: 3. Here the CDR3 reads CASSLAQLAGDEQFF. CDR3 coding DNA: TGTGCCAGCAGCTTAGCGCAACTAGCGGGGGATGAGCAGTTCTTC. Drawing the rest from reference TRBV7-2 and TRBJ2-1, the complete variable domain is GAGVSQSPSNKVTEKGKDVELRCDPISGHTALYWYRQSLGQGLEFLIYFQGNSAPDKSGLPSDRFSAERTGGSVSTLTIQRTQQEDSAVYLCASSLAQLAGDEQFFGPGTRLTVL.

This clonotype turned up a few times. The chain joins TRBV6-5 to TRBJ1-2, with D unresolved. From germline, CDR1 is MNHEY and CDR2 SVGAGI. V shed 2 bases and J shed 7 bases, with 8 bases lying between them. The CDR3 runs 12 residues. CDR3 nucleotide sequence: TGTGCCAGCAGTTACGTGGGATCTGGCTACACCTTC. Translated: CASSYVGSGYTF.

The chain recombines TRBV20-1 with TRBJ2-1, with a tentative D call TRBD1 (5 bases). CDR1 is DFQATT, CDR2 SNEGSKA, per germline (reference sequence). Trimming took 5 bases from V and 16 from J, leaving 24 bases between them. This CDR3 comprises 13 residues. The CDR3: CSAFPPDGRASFF. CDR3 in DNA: TGCAGTGCTTTCCCGCCAGATGGCAGGGCGTCTTTCTTC.

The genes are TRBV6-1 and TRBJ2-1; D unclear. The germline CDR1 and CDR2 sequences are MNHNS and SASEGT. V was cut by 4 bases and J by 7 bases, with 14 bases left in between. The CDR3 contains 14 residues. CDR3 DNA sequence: TGTGCCAGCAGTGGGAAAGCCGTAGGGAATGAGCAGTTCTTC. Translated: CASSGKAVGNEQFF.